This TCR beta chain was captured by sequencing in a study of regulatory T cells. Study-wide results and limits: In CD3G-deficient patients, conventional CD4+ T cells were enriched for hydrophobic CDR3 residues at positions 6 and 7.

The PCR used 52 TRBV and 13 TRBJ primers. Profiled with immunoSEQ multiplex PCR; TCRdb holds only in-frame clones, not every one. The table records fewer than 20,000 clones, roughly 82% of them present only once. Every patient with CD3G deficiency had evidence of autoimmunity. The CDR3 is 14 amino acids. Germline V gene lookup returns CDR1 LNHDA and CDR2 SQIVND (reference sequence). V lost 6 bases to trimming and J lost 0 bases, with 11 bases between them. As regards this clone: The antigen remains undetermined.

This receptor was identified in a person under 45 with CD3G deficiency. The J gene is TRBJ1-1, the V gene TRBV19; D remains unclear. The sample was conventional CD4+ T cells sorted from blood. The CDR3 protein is CASRDTAMNTEAFF. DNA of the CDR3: TGTGCCAGTAGGGATACTGCAATGAACACTGAAGCTTTCTTT.